This TCR beta chain came from a study of blood T cell repertoires in COVID-19. Study details: COVID-19 samples, acute and convalescent, were from the United States, Italy and Spain. PBMCs, B-cell-depleted T cells, or T cells provided the cDNA or gDNA that made up the material.

Authors' analysis steps: Reference gene primer amplification in the assay estimated nucleated cell counts. Sequenced by immunoSEQ multiplex PCR; TCRdb stores in-frame clones only, minus some. V, J and clone size derive from that table, while D and trimming were established from the DNA sequence. The sample yields approximately 150,000 clones, about 85% seen once. The CDR3 is 17 residues long. CDR1 is SGHVS, CDR2 FNYEAQ, per germline. The J segment lost 4 bases and the V segment lost 0 bases, leaving 7 bases of the junction unmatched. The source is a woman aged 55-70 years with active or convalescent COVID-19. The genes are TRBV7-6 and TRBJ2-5; 11 bases are a match to TRBD2. Material for sequencing was peripheral blood. The CDR3, as DNA: TGTGCCAGCAGCTTAGCGTCGGCTAGCGGGGGGCGAGAGACCCAGTACTTC. It yields the protein CASSLASASGGRETQYF.